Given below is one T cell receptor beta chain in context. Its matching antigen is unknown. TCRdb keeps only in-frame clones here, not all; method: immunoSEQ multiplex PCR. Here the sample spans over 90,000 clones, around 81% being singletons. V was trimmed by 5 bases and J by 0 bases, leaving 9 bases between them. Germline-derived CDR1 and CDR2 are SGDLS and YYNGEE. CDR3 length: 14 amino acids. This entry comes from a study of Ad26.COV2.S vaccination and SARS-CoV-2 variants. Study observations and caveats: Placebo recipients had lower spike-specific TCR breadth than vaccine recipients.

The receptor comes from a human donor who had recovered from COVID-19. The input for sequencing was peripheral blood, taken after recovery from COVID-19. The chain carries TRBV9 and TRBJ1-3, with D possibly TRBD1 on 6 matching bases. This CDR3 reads CASRGQSSGNTIYF. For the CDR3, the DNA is TGTGCCAGCAGAGGACAGTCCTCTGGAAACACCATATATTTT.